The table lists the clone carrying this T cell receptor beta chain with many counts. Its antigen is as yet unknown. Trimming stripped 5 bases from V and 0 bases from J, with 5 bases between. The germline V gene encodes CDR1 SGHTA and CDR2 FQGNSA. CDR3 length: 12 amino acids. This sample was included in a study of T cell repertoires in cytomegalovirus infection. TCRdb redid the calling of the reads with MiXCR, one entry per CDR3 protein. Seen here are just under 500,000 distinct CDR3 sequences, roughly a third observed once, and the top ten hold 17%. This specimen was cultured PBMCs, taken from culture after CMV antigen stimulation. The genes are TRBV7-2 and TRBJ2-7; D is unclear. The TCR was taken from a human donor in good health (CMV status not recorded). Some clones in this sample may be carry-over from other donors' samples. CDR3 protein: CASSPSSYEQYF. DNA of the CDR3: TGTGCCAGCAGCCCCAGCTCCTACGAGCAGTACTTC.